Below are 21 T cell receptor beta chains sequenced from a single sample in a study of blood T cell repertoires in COVID-19. Libraries were prepared by immunoSEQ multiplex PCR; TCRdb keeps only in-frame clonotypes and omits some of them. The sample holds roughly 480,000 clones; roughly nine tenths are singletons and the top ten take 0.9%. The sample taken for sequencing was peripheral blood. All receptors derive from a man aged 18 to 30 with COVID-19, enrolled during active disease.

The chain combines TRBV7-2 with TRBJ2-5; 11 bases align to TRBD1. The CDR3 consists of 16 residues. Germline lookup yields CDR1 SGHTA and CDR2 FQGNSA. V dropped 5 bases and J dropped 4; count of bases not matched to a gene: 9. CDR3 protein: CASSADSGTGGETQYF. CDR3 bases: TGTGCCAGCAGCGCAGACTCCGGGACAGGGGGAGAGACCCAGTACTTC.

J is TRBJ2-4 and V is TRBV5-4, with D tentatively TRBD1 (6 bases). CDR1 SGHNT and CDR2 YYREEE come from the germline V gene (reference sequence). The CDR3 loop spans 16 amino acids. V was shortened by 1 base and J by 1 base, with 12 bases between the two germline ends. The DNA for the CDR3 is TGTGCCAGCAGCTTGTCAGGGGTACGGGCCAAAAACATTCAGTACTTC. It yields the protein CASSLSGVRAKNIQYF.

This chain uses TRBV9 with TRBJ2-2; D is possibly TRBD1 (6 bases). Trimming left V 4 bases short and J 2 bases short, with 15 bases between. This CDR3 has 16 residues. In germline, CDR1 is SGDLS, CDR2 YYNGEE. The CDR3 region is CASSPARGSNTGELFF. The DNA for the CDR3 is TGTGCCAGCAGCCCCGCCAGGGGCAGCAACACCGGGGAGCTGTTTTTT.

The table lists this clone with a count of one. Other nucleotide sequences from this sample produce the same CDR3. V usage is TRBV5-1 and J usage is TRBJ2-5; possibly TRBD1 for D (5 bases). CDR3 length equals 13 residues. V was trimmed by 0 bases and J by 5 bases, leaving 8 bases between them. The V gene's germline CDR1 is SGHRS and CDR2 YFSETQ. The CDR3 nucleotides are TGCGCCAGCAGCTTGGGGGGCAGGGAGACCCAGTACTTC. Its protein is CASSLGGRETQYF.

The chain links TRBV10-3 to TRBJ2-5; D might be TRBD1 (6 bases). This CDR3 is 13 amino acids long. Trimming pared 5 bases from V and 3 bases from J, leaving 10 bases between. Germline lookup yields CDR1 ENHRY and CDR2 SYGVKD. CDR3 amino acids: CAISQTGEETQYF. CDR3 bases: TGTGCCATCAGTCAGACAGGTGAAGAGACCCAGTACTTC.

This clone was seen a handful of times. The V and J genes are TRBV30 and TRBJ2-7, with D maybe TRBD1 (5 bases). The V end lost 4 bases, the J end lost 0 bases, and 13 bases lay between the germline ends. Germline CDR1 and CDR2: GTSNPN and SVGIG (reference sequence). The CDR3 extends over 14 amino acids. This CDR3 is CAWTTGPSSYEQYF. The CDR3 DNA reads TGTGCCTGGACCACAGGACCCAGCTCCTACGAGCAGTACTTC.

The gene calls are TRBV18 and TRBJ1-5, with a weak D call TRBD1 (6 bases). CDR3 length: 15 residues. V lost 2 bases and J 0 bases, leaving 8 bases between the germline ends. Germline values: CDR1 KGHSH, CDR2 LQKENI. The CDR3 reads CASSPRQASNQPQHF. CDR3 nucleotides: TGTGCCAGCTCACCAAGACAGGCTAGCAATCAGCCCCAGCATTTT.

This clone was picked up a small number of times. V usage is TRBV4-1 and J usage is TRBJ2-1, with no clear D. The V gene lost 0 bases and the J gene lost 9 bases, with 6 bases spanning the gap. The CDR3 has 12 residues. CDR1 is MGHRA, CDR2 YSYEKL, per germline. CDR3 DNA: TGCGCCAGCAGCCAAGATACGGGTGAGCAGTTCTTC. Its protein product is CASSQDTGEQFF.

The chain links TRBV7-3 to TRBJ2-1; possibly TRBD1 for D (5 bases). The CDR3 is 14 amino acids. In germline, CDR1 is SGHTA, CDR2 FQGTGA. V was shortened by 1 base and J by 7 bases, with 11 bases between the two germline ends. The CDR3 nucleotides are TGTGCCAGCAGCTTAAATCCAGGGTGGAATGAGCAGTTCTTC. Encoded protein: CASSLNPGWNEQFF.

The J gene is TRBJ2-7, the V gene TRBV7-2; 11 nucleotides match TRBD2. J gave up 6 bases and V 5 bases, and 12 bases lay outside the gene matches. The germline gives CDR1 SGHTA, CDR2 FQGNSA. The CDR3 extends over 16 amino acids. CDR3 residues: CASSEGGSGRAPEQYF. The CDR3 region has the DNA TGTGCCAGCAGCGAGGGGGGTAGCGGGAGGGCCCCCGAGCAGTACTTC. The full variable domain, its missing parts supplied by reference TRBV7-2 and TRBJ2-7, is GAGVSQSPSNKVTEKGKDVELRCDPISGHTALYWYRQSLGQGLEFLIYFQGNSAPDKSGLPSDRFSAERTGGSVSTLTIQRTQQEDSAVYLCASSEGGSGRAPEQYFGPGTRLTVT.

The J gene is TRBJ2-7, the V gene TRBV24-1, with 9 nucleotides matching TRBD1. The germline V gene encodes CDR1 KGHDR and CDR2 SFDVKD. The junction had 5 bases not matched to a gene; V was cut back by 6 bases and J by 3 bases. The CDR3 consists of 14 residues. CDR3 coding DNA: TGTGCCACCAGTCCTGGGACAGGGAACTACGAGCAGTACTTC. This codes for CATSPGTGNYEQYF.

In this sample, this clone turned up a few times. The chain links TRBV5-4 to TRBJ1-2; D is possibly TRBD1 (6 bases). The ends were cut back, 3 bases at V and 6 bases at J, with 12 bases in the middle. The CDR3 has 13 residues. CDR1 and CDR2 from the germline V gene are SGHNT and YYREEE (reference sequence). For the CDR3, the DNA is TGTGCCAGCAGCTCACAGGGATTGGATGGCTACACCTTC. Encoded protein: CASSSQGLDGYTF.

The gene calls are TRBV18 and TRBJ2-1; 9 bases align to TRBD2. J was trimmed by 4 bases and V by 4 bases; bases with no gene match: 14. The CDR3 runs 18 residues. Germline assignment: CDR1 KGHSH and CDR2 LQKENI. CDR3 coding DNA: TGTGCCAGCTCACATAGCAACTTCTCTAGCGGGAAGTACAATGAGCAGTTCTTC. Translated: CASSHSNFSSGKYNEQFF.

J is TRBJ1-2 and V is TRBV11-2; D is possibly TRBD1 (6 bases). Germline V lookup: CDR1 SGHAT, CDR2 FQNNGV. Trimming left V 1 base short and J 8 bases short, with 14 bases between. The CDR3 runs to 14 residues. The CDR3 DNA sequence: TGTGCCAGCAGCTTAGCCGGGACACCGACAGGCTACACCTTC. Its protein product is CASSLAGTPTGYTF.

This chain joins TRBV3-1 (or the pseudogene TRBV3-2) and TRBJ1-1; D might be TRBD1 (5 bases). Trimming took off 4 bases at V and 11 bases at J, with 14 bases between the two ends. The V gene's germline CDR1 is LGHDT and CDR2 YNNKEL (reference sequence). The CDR3 loop spans 12 amino acids. The CDR3 here is CASSLRGGEAFF. The CDR3 bases are TGTGCCAGCAGCCTCCGGGGAGGGGAGGCTTTCTTT.

The rearrangement joins TRBV6-5 to TRBJ2-7, with 12 bases lining up with TRBD2. V gave up 7 bases and J gave up 6 bases; unmatched junction bases: 7. The V gene's germline CDR1 is MNHEY and CDR2 SVGAGI. The CDR3 runs 14 residues. The CDR3 spells CASTILAGGGEQYF. CDR3 sequence (DNA): TGTGCCAGCACTATACTAGCGGGAGGAGGCGAGCAGTACTTC.

The rearrangement uses TRBV19 and TRBJ2-1; 8 nucleotides match TRBD2. Trimming cost V 5 bases and J 14 bases; bases outside gene matches: 8. The CDR3 is made up of 12 amino acids. CDR1 and CDR2 (germline): LNHDA, SQIVND (reference sequence). CDR3 sequence reads: CASSSYRGGEFF. Here the CDR3 DNA reads TGTGCCAGTAGTTCCTACCGGGGGGGCGAGTTCTTC.

The J gene is TRBJ2-3, the V gene TRBV19, with 8 bases fitting TRBD2. The trim removed 3 bases at V and 6 bases at J, leaving 5 bases unmatched. This CDR3 spans 14 amino acids. CDR1 is LNHDA and CDR2 is SQIVND in the germline V gene (reference sequence). This CDR3 reads CASSMGLVVDTQYF. The DNA for the CDR3 is TGTGCCAGTAGTATGGGACTAGTTGTCGATACGCAGTATTTT.

The chain recombines TRBV7-9 with TRBJ1-2; tentative D call: TRBD1 (5 bases). The V end was cut by 6 bases, the J end by 2 bases, with 13 bases between. The CDR3 totals 14 residues. Germline CDR1 is SEHNR and CDR2 is FQNEAQ (reference sequence). The CDR3: CASRNLTENYGYTF. The CDR3 nucleotides read TGTGCCAGCAGGAACCTGACAGAAAACTATGGCTACACCTTC.

This chain connects TRBV4-2 to TRBJ2-1; 11 bases are shared with TRBD1. Germline-derived CDR1 and CDR2 are LGHNA and YNFKEQ. This CDR3 has 20 residues. Germline trimming cut 2 bases from V and 0 bases from J; bases unmatched to any gene: 12. The CDR3 here is CASSQRPGQGVDRSYNEQFF. The CDR3 coding sequence is TGTGCCAGCAGCCAAAGACCGGGACAGGGGGTGGACCGCTCCTACAATGAGCAGTTCTTC.

V and J are TRBV13 and TRBJ2-2; 8 nucleotides align to TRBD2. Germline V gene sequence: CDR1 PRHDT, CDR2 FYEKMQ (reference sequence). V lost 4 bases to trimming and J lost 1 base; unmatched junction nucleotides: 14. The length of the CDR3 is 19 residues. The CDR3 reads CASSSGGSGRNWNTGELFF. Here the CDR3 DNA reads TGTGCCAGCAGCTCAGGCGGCAGCGGGAGAAACTGGAACACCGGGGAGCTGTTTTTT.